The entry below describes one TCR beta chain. What it binds is unknown. This entry comes from a study of early T cells in non-severe SARS-CoV-2 infection. Across the whole study: Whole-blood bulk RNA, unsorted, was sequenced, and chains were unpaired. Overall study findings and caveats: VDJdb matching, biased toward anti-spike CD8 responses, missed private and CD4 specificities.

Unique molecular identifiers were added to individual cDNA molecules. Using its own MiXCR run on the 5' RACE reads, TCRdb lists one record per CDR3 protein. The data show tens of thousands of distinct CDR3 sequences, 6% to 8.5% seen once. Germline CDR1 is SEHNR and CDR2 is FQNEAQ (reference sequence). V dropped 0 bases and J dropped 1; count of bases not matched to a gene: 8. The CDR3 contains 18 residues. The clonotype originates from an adult who was a healthcare worker with PCR-confirmed SARS-CoV-2 infection or an uninfected control (not recorded which). Material: whole blood. This chain uses TRBV7-9 with TRBJ2-5; 10 bases align to TRBD2. CDR3 sequence: CASSLAKRLAGAQETQYF. CDR3 bases: TGTGCCAGCAGCTTAGCGAAAAGGCTAGCGGGAGCCCAAGAGACCCAGTACTTC.